This TCR beta chain appears in the sequencing data of a study of human T cells and chemical hapten exposure. The sample's time point: patch test 3, about 24 weeks after DPC sensitization. Treatment denoted: therapeutic diphenylcyclopropenone sensitization with weekly scalp DPC. Total RNA extraction was carried out from unfractionated whole blood. In the study's own analysis: TCR counts had a median of about 100,000 per sample and spanned about 23,224 to 690,600. TCRdb reanalysed the RACE reads using MiXCR and keeps one entry per CDR3 protein. The V and J calls and clone size come from TCRdb's table, not from the authors' own analysis. The sample has 95,000 to 150,000 distinct CDR3 sequences, roughly 10% seen once. Germline assignment: CDR1 SGHRS and CDR2 YFSETQ. The CDR3 is made up of 16 amino acids. V was trimmed by 0 bases and J by 6 bases, leaving 13 bases between them.

The sequence derives from a woman aged 45-65 years with alopecia areata. Some clones in this sample may be carry-over from other donors' samples. This chain connects TRBV5-1 to TRBJ1-6; no clear D. The specimen comprised whole blood, sampled in connection with sensitization to the hapten diphenylcyclopropenone (DPC). CDR3 DNA: TGCGCCAGCAGCTTGGACGGAGAAGGAAGTAATTCACCCCTCCACTTT. Its translation: CASSLDGEGSNSPLHF.